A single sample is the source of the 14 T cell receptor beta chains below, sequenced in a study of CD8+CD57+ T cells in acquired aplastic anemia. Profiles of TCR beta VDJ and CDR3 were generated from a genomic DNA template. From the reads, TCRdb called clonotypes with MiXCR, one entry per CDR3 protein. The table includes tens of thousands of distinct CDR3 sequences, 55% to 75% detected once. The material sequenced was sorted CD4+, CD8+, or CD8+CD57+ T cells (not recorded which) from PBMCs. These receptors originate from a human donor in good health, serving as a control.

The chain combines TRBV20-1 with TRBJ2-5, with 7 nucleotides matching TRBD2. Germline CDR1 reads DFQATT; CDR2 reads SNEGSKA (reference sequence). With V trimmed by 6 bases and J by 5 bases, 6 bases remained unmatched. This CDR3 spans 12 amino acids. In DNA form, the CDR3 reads TGCAGTGCCGGACTAGTTGTGGAGACCCAGTACTTC. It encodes CSAGLVVETQYF.

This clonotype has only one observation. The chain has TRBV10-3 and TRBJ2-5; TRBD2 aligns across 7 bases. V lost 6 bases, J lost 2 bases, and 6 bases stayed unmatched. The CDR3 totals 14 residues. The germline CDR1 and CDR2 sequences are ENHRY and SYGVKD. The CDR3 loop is CAISPGGRQETQYF. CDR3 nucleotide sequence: TGTGCCATCAGCCCGGGCGGGAGACAAGAGACCCAGTACTTC.

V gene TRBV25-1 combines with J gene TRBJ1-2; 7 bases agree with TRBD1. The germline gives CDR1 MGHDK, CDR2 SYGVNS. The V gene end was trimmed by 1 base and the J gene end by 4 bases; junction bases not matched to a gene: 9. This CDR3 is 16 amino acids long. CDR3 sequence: CASSEFEDRSIYGYTF. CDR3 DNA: TGTGCCAGCAGTGAATTTGAGGACAGGAGCATCTATGGCTACACCTTC.

The CDR3 spells CASNKQGPFDEQFF. CDR3 DNA sequence: TGTGCCAGCAACAAACAGGGGCCATTCGACGAGCAGTTCTTC. The J gene is TRBJ2-1, the V gene TRBV7-6; TRBD1 matches 7 bases. CDR1 and CDR2 (germline): SGHVS, FNYEAQ. There are 14 residues in the CDR3. V dropped 7 bases and J dropped 10; count of bases not matched to a gene: 13.

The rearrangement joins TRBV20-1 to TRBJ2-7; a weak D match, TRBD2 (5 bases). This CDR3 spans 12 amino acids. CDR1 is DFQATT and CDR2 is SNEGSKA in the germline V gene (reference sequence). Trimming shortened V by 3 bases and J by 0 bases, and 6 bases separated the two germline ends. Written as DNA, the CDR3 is TGCAGTGCTAGGCGGGTCTCCTACGAGCAGTACTTC. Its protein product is CSARRVSYEQYF.

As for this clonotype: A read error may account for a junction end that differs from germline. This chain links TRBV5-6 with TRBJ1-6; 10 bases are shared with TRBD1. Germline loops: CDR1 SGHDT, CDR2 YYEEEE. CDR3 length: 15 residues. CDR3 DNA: TGCGCCAGCACGCCACGGGACAGGGGTGATTCACCCCTCCACTTT. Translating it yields CASTPRDRGDSPLHF.

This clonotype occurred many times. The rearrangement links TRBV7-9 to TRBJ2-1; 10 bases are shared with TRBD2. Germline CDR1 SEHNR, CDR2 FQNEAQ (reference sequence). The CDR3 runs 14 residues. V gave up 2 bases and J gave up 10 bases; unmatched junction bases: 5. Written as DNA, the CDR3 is TGTGCCAGCAGCTTAACTAGCGGGACATCCGAGCAGTTCTTC. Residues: CASSLTSGTSEQFF.

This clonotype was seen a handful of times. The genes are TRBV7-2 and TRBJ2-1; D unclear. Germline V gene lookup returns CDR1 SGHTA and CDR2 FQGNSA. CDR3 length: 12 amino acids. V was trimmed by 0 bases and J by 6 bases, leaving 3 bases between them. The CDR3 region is CASSLASNEQFF. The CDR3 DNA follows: TGTGCCAGCAGCTTAGCGAGCAATGAGCAGTTCTTC.

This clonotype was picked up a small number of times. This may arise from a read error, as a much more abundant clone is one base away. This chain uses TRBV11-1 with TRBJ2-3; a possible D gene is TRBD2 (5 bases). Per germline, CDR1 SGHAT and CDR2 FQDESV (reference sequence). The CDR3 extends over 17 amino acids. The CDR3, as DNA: TGTGCCAGCGGCTTAGCCGAGCGGTTAAGCTCCTACAATGAGCAGTATTTT. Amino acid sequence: CASGLAERLSSYNEQYF.

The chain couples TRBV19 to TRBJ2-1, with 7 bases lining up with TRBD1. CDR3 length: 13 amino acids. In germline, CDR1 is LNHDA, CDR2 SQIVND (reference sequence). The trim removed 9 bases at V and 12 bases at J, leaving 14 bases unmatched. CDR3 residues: CASSLAPGGMQFF. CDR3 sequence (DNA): TGTGCCAGCAGCTTAGCCCCAGGGGGAATGCAGTTCTTC.

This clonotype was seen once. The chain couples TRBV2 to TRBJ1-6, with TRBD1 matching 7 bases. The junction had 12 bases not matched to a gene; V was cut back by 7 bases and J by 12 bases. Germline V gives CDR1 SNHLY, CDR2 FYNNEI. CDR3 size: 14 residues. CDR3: CASKPWDSPLPLHF. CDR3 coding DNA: TGTGCCAGCAAGCCTTGGGACAGTCCCTTACCCCTCCACTTT.

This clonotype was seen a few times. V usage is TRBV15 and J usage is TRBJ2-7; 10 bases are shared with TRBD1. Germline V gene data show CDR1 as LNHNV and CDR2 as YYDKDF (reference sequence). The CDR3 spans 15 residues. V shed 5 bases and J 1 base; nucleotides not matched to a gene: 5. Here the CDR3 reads CATSLGQGISYEQYF. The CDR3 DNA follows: TGTGCCACCAGCCTGGGACAGGGGATTTCCTACGAGCAGTACTTC.

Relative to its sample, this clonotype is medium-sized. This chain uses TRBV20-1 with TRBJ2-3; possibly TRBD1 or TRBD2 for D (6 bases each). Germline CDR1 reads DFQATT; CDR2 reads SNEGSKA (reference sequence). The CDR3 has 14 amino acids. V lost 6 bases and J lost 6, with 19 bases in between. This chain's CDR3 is CSAGGGQKRDTQYF. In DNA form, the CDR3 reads TGCAGTGCGGGGGGAGGACAGAAGCGGGATACGCAGTATTTT.

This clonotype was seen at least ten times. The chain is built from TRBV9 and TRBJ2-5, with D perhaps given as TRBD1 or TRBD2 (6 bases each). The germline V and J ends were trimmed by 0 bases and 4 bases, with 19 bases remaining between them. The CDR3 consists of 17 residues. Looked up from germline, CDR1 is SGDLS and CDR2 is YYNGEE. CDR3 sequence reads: CASSVEGGRDPRETQYF. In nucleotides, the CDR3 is TGTGCCAGCAGCGTAGAAGGGGGGCGGGACCCTCGAGAGACCCAGTACTTC. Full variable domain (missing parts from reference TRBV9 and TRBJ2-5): DSGVTQTPKHLITATGQRVTLRCSPRSGDLSVYWYQQSLDQGLQFLIQYYNGEERAKGNILERFSAQQFPDLHSELNLSSLELGDSALYFCASSVEGGRDPRETQYFGPGTRLLVL.